The 10 T cell receptor beta chains below were found in one sample sequenced in a study of memory CD4+ T cells and cytomegalovirus serostatus. Method: immunoSEQ multiplex PCR; TCRdb's copy keeps in-frame clones and lacks some. The data hold about 43,000 clones, with over 75% observed a single time. Single viable CD3+CD4+CD8-CD45RO+ cells were sorted as the memory CD4+ T cells. The sample comprised memory CD4+ T cells from blood. The source is an adult in good health and CMV-seronegative.

The chain has TRBV7-2 and TRBJ1-4; tentative D call: TRBD1 (5 bases). V lost 4 bases and J 8 bases, leaving 17 bases between the germline ends. CDR3 length equals 15 residues. Per the germline V gene, CDR1 is SGHTA and CDR2 is FQGNSA. The CDR3 spells CASSYKQGFEEKLFF. CDR3 nucleotides: TGTGCCAGCAGCTATAAGCAGGGTTTTGAGGAAAAACTGTTTTTT.

This clone was recorded once. This chain links TRBV19 with TRBJ1-2; D remains ambiguous. The CDR3 totals 15 residues. In germline, CDR1 is LNHDA, CDR2 SQIVND (reference sequence). V was trimmed by 11 bases and J by 3 bases, leaving 22 bases between them. The CDR3 DNA reads TGTGCCCCATTCCCCCCAGGATCCCCTGACTATGGCTACACCTTC. Protein: CAPFPPGSPDYGYTF.

V gene TRBV15 combines with J gene TRBJ1-2, with D hard to call. The V gene lost 0 bases and the J gene lost 4 bases, with 15 bases spanning the gap. Germline V gene lookup returns CDR1 LNHNV and CDR2 YYDKDF (reference sequence). CDR3 length: 16 amino acids. This chain's CDR3 is CATSRELSSRAYGYTF. The CDR3 DNA reads TGTGCCACCAGCAGAGAATTAAGTAGTAGGGCCTATGGCTACACCTTC.

This clone was detected only once. The chain carries TRBV11-3 and TRBJ1-6; D gene ambiguous. This CDR3 has 17 amino acids. Trimming shortened V by 0 bases and J by 7 bases, and 16 bases separated the two germline ends. CDR1 is SGHNT, CDR2 YENEEA, per germline. CDR3 residues: CASSLDGRLPRNSPLHF. The CDR3, as DNA: TGTGCCAGCAGCTTAGATGGGCGCTTACCCCGAAATTCACCCCTCCACTTT.

V gene TRBV9 combines with J gene TRBJ2-3, with TRBD2 identical over 9 bases. V lost 0 bases, J lost 5 bases, and 7 bases stayed unmatched. The CDR3 loop spans 16 amino acids. From germline, CDR1 is SGDLS and CDR2 YYNGEE. The CDR3 sequence is CASSVVAGGAVDTQYF. CDR3 coding DNA: TGTGCCAGCAGCGTAGTTGCGGGGGGGGCCGTAGATACGCAGTATTTT.

As DNA, the CDR3 is TGTGCCAGCAGTGAGGAGAGACAGGGAGGTGAAAAACTGTTTTTT. Amino acids: CASSEERQGGEKLFF. The rearrangement links TRBV2 to TRBJ1-4; 7 bases agree with TRBD1. Trimming at V came to 3 bases and at J to 7 bases, leaving 8 bases not matched to a gene. The germline V gene has CDR1 SNHLY and CDR2 FYNNEI. The CDR3 is 15 residues long.

The V and J genes are TRBV6-5 and TRBJ1-1, with 7 bases aligning to TRBD1. The V gene end was trimmed by 4 bases and the J gene end by 4 bases; junction bases not matched to a gene: 6. CDR3 length: 14 amino acids. Germline V CDR1 and CDR2: MNHEY, SVGAGI. CDR3 amino acids: CASSSSTGSTEAFF. In nucleotides, the CDR3 is TGTGCCAGCAGTTCCTCGACAGGGTCCACTGAAGCTTTCTTT.

The CDR3 spells CASRGTGGINEQYF. Here the CDR3 DNA reads TGTGCCAGCAGGGGGACAGGGGGCATCAACGAGCAGTACTTC. This chain links TRBV6-1 with TRBJ2-7, with 12 bases that match TRBD1. This CDR3 has 14 amino acids. Germline loops: CDR1 MNHNS, CDR2 SASEGT. V was pared by 6 bases and J by 5 bases, with 5 bases of the junction left unmatched.

Of note for this clone: At one end the junction does not follow the germline gene, possibly because of a read error. V usage is TRBV5-4 and J usage is TRBJ1-1; TRBD1 matches at 7 bases. CDR3 length: 14 residues. From germline, CDR1 is SGHNT and CDR2 YYREEE (reference sequence). CDR3: CASSEVDRATEAFF. Here the CDR3 DNA reads TGCGCCAGCAGCGAAGTAGACAGGGCCACTGAAGCTTTCTTT.

The gene calls are TRBV4-2 and TRBJ2-1; 7 nucleotides line up with TRBD2. Per the germline V gene, CDR1 is LGHNA and CDR2 is YNFKEQ. The CDR3 length is 17 residues. V lost 0 bases to trimming and J lost 5 bases; unmatched junction nucleotides: 10. CDR3 nucleotides: TGTGCCAGCAGCCAAGAAGGAAGCGGGGCTGGGGACAATGAGCAGTTCTTC. This translates into CASSQEGSGAGDNEQFF.